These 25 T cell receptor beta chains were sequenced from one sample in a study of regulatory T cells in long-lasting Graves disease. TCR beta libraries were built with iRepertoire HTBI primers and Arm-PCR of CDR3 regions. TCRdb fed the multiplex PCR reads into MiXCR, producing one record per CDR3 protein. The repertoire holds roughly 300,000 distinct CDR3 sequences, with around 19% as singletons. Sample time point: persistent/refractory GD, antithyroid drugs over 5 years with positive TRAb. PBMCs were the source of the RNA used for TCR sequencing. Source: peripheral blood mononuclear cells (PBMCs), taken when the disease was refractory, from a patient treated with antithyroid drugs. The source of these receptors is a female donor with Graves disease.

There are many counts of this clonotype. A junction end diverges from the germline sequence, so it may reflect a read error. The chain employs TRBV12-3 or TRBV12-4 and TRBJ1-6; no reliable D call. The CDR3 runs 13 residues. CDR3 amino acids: CASNLGPNSPLHF. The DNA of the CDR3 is TGTGCCAGCAATTTAGGGCCCAATTCACCCCTCCACTTT.

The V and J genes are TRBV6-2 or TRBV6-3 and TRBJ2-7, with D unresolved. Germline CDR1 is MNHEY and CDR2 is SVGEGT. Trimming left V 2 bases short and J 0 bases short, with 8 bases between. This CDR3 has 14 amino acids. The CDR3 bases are TGTGCCAGCAGTTACGGGCTTGGCTCCTACGAGCAGTACTTC. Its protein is CASSYGLGSYEQYF.

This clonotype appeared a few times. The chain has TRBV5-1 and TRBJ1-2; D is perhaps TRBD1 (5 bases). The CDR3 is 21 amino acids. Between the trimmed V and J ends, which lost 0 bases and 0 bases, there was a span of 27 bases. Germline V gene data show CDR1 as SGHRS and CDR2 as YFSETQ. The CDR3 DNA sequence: TGCGCCAGCAGCTTGGCCGCCCGGGACGTCGGTATTGCCCATACTAACTATGGCTACACCTTC. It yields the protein CASSLAARDVGIAHTNYGYTF.

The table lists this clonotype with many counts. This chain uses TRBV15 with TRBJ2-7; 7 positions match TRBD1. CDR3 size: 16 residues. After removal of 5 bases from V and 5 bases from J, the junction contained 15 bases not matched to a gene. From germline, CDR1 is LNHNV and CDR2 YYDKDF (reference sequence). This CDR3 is CATSHALRQGFHEQYF. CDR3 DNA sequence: TGTGCCACCAGCCATGCCTTGAGACAGGGCTTCCACGAGCAGTACTTC.

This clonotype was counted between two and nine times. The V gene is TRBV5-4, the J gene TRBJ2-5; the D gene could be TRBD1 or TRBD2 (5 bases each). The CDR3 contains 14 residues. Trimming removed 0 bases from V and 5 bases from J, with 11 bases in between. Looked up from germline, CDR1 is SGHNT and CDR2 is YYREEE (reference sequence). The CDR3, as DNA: TGTGCCAGCAGCTTGGCAGCCGGGGCCGAGACCCAGTACTTC. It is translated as CASSLAAGAETQYF.

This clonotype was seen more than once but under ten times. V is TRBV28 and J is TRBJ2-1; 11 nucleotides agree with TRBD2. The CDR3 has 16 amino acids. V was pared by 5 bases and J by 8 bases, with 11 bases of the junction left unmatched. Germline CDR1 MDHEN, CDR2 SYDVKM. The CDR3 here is CASSNPTSGTYDEQFF. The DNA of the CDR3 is TGTGCCAGCAGTAACCCGACTAGCGGGACTTATGATGAGCAGTTCTTC.

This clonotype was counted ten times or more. The CDR3 DNA reads TGTGCCACCAGCAGAGATTGGGGCGCGAACACTGAAGCTTTCTTT. This codes for CATSRDWGANTEAFF. V and J are TRBV15 and TRBJ1-1; the D gene is possibly TRBD1 (5 bases). V was trimmed by 0 bases and J by 1 base, leaving 9 bases between them. Germline CDR1 reads LNHNV; CDR2 reads YYDKDF (reference sequence). The CDR3 length is 15 residues.

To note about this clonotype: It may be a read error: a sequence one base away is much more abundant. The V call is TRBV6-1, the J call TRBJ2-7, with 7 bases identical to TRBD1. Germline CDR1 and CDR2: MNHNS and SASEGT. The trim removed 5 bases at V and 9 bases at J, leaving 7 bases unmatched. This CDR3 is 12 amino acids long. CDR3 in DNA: TGTGCCAGCAGTACAGGGGTGGCGGGGCAGTACTTC. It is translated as CASSTGVAGQYF.

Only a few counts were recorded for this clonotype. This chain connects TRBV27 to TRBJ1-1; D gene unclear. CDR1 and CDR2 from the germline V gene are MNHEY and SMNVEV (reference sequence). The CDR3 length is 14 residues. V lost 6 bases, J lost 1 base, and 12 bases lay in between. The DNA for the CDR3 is TGTGCCAGCAGCCCCTACCCGGCGAACACTGAAGCTTTCTTT. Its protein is CASSPYPANTEAFF.

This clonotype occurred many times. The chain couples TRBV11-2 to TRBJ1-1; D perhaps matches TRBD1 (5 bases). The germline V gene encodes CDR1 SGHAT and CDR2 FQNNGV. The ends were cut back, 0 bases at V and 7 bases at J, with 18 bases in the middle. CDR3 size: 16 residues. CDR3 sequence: CASSLERQAGPFEAFF. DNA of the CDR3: TGTGCCAGCAGCTTAGAGAGGCAGGCGGGACCTTTTGAAGCTTTCTTT.

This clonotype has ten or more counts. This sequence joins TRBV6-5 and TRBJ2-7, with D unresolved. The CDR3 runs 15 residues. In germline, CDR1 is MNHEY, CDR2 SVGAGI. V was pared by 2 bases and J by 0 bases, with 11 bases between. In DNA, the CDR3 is TGTGCCAGCAGTTACGGCCAGACAAGCTCCTACGAGCAGTACTTC. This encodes CASSYGQTSSYEQYF.

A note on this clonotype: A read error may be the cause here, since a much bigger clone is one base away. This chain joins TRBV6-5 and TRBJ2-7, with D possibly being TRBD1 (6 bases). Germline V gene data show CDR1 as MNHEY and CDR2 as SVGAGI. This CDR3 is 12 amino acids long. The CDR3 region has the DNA TGTGCCAGCAGTTATACAGGGACCGAGCAGCACTTC. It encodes CASSYTGTEQHF.

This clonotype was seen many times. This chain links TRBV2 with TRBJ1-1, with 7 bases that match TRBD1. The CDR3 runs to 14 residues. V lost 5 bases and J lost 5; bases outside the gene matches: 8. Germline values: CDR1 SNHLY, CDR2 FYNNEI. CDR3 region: CASSWQGGSTEAFF. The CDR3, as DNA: TGTGCCAGCAGTTGGCAGGGGGGTAGTACTGAAGCTTTCTTT.

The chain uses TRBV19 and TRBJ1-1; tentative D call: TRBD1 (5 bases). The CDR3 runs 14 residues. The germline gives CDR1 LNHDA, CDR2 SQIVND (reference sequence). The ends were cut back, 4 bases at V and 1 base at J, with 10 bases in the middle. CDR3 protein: CASSNFDRNTEAFF. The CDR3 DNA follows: TGTGCCAGTAGTAATTTCGACAGGAACACTGAAGCTTTCTTT.

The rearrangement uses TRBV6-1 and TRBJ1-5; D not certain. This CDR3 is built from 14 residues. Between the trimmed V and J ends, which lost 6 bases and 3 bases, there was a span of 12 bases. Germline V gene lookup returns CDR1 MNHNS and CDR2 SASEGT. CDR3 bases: TGTGCCAGCAGCCCTCGGCAACCCAATCAGCCCCAGCATTTT. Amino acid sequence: CASSPRQPNQPQHF.

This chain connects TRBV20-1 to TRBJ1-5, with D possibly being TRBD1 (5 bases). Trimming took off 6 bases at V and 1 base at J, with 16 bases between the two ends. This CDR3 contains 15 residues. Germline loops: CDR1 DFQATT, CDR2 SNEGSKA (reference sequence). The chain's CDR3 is CSAPRSGDSNQPQHF. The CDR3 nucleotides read TGCAGTGCCCCAAGGTCGGGGGACAGCAATCAGCCCCAGCATTTT.

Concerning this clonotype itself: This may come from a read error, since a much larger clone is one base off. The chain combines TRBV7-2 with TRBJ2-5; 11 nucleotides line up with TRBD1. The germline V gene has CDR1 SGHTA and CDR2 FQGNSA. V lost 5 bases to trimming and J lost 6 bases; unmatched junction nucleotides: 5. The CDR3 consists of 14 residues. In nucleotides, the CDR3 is TGTGCCAGCAGCCCCGGACAGGGGGCAAAGACCCAGTACTTC. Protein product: CASSPGQGAKTQYF. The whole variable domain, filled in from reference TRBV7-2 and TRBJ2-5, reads GAGVSQSPSNKVTEKGKDVELRCDPISGHTALYWYRQSLGQGLEFLIYFQGNSAPDKSGLPSDRFSAERTGGSVSTLTIQRTQQEDSAVYLCASSPGQGAKTQYFGPGTRLLVL.

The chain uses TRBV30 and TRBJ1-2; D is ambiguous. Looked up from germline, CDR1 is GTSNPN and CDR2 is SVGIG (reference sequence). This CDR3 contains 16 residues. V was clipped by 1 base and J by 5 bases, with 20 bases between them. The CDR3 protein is CAWSDQGFATQYGYTF. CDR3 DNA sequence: TGTGCCTGGAGTGACCAAGGGTTCGCCACTCAGTATGGCTACACCTTC.

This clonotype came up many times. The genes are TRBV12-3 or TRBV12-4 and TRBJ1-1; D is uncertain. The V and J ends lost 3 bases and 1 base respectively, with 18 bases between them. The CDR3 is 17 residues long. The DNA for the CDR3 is TGTGCCAGCAGTTTCTCGGGCTTACAAAAACAGAACACTGAAGCTTTCTTT. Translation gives CASSFSGLQKQNTEAFF.

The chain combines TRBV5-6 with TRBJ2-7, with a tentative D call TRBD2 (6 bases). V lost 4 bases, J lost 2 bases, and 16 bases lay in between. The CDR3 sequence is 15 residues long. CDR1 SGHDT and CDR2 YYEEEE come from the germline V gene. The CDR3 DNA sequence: TGTGCCAGCAGCACATCGGGACTTCCTACCTACGAGCAGTACTTC. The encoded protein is CASSTSGLPTYEQYF.

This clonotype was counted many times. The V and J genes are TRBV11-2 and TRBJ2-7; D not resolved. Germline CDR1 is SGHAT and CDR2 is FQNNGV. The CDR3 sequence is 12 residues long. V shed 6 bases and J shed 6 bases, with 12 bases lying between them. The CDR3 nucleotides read TGTGCCAGCAGTCTCACCGTGGGCGAGCAGTACTTC. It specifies CASSLTVGEQYF.

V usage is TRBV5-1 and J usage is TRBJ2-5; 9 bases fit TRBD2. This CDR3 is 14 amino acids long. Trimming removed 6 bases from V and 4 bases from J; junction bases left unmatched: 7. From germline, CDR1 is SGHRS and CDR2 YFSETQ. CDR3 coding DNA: TGCGCCAGCACAGGCGGGGGGGCAGGAGAGACCCAGTACTTC. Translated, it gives CASTGGGAGETQYF.

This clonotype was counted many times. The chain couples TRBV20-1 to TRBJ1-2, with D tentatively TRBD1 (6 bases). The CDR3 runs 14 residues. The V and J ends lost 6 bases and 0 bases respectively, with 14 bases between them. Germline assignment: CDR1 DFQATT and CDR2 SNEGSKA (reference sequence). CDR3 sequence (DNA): TGCAGTGCAAATGGACAGTCCTCTAACTATGGCTACACCTTC. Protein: CSANGQSSNYGYTF.

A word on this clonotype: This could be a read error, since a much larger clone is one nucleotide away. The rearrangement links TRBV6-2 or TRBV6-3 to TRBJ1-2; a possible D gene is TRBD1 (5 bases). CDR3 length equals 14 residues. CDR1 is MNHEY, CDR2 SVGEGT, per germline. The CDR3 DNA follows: TGTGCCAGCAGACTCCGAGGACACAACTATGGCTACATCTTC. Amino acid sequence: CASRLRGHNYGYIF.

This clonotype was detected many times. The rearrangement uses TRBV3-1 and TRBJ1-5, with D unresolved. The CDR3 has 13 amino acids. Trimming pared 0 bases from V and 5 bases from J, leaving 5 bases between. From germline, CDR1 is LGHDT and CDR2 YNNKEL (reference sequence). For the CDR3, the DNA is TGTGCCAGCAGCCAAGATTCCTATCAGCCCCAGCATTTT. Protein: CASSQDSYQPQHF.